A single sample gave rise to the 9 T cell receptor beta chains below, sequenced in a study of response to subunit inactivated influenza vaccine. From the RT-PCR reads, TCRdb called clonotypes with MiXCR, one entry per CDR3 protein. Of 500,000 to 550,000 distinct CDR3 sequences in the sample, 6% to 9% were seen once. This sample comprised PBMCs from blood, obtained around 25 months after vaccination. These receptors came from a man between 50 and 69 years old who received an inactivated influenza vaccine.

V is TRBV7-8 and J is TRBJ2-1, with a weak D call TRBD2 (5 bases). Germline CDR1 and CDR2: SGHVS and FQNEAQ. V lost 4 bases and J lost 9, with 19 bases in between. This CDR3 region has 15 residues. DNA of the CDR3: TGTGCCAGCAGCTCGGCGGGTGGTCCCCACGTTGAGCAGTTCTTC. This translates into CASSSAGGPHVEQFF.

This clonotype was seen a handful of times. This rearrangement joins TRBV6-1 to TRBJ2-7; no clear D. CDR3 length: 13 amino acids. The germline V gene encodes CDR1 MNHNS and CDR2 SASEGT. Trimming shortened V by 3 bases and J by 2 bases, and 8 bases separated the two germline ends. The CDR3: CASSEPGPYEQYF. In DNA form, the CDR3 reads TGTGCCAGCAGTGAGCCGGGCCCCTACGAGCAGTACTTC.

This clonotype came up a few times. The chain joins TRBV27 to TRBJ1-6; unclear D gene. V was pared by 5 bases and J by 9 bases, with 11 bases between. This CDR3 spans 13 amino acids. From germline, CDR1 is MNHEY and CDR2 SMNVEV (reference sequence). The DNA of the CDR3 is TGTGCCAGCAGTGTCTCCCCAGTTTCACCCCTCCACTTT. This codes for CASSVSPVSPLHF.

The chain couples TRBV18 to TRBJ2-1; 7 nucleotides line up with TRBD1. V gave up 4 bases and J gave up 3 bases; unmatched junction bases: 9. CDR3 size: 16 residues. Germline V gives CDR1 KGHSH, CDR2 LQKENI. CDR3 amino acids: CASSHQTGALYNEQFF. In DNA form, the CDR3 reads TGTGCCAGCTCACACCAAACAGGGGCCCTCTACAATGAGCAGTTCTTC.

This clonotype was detected many times. The chain recombines TRBV7-2 with TRBJ1-1; D is possibly TRBD1 (6 bases). CDR3 length: 15 amino acids. Germline CDR1 SGHTA, CDR2 FQGNSA. V gave up 3 bases and J gave up 1 base, with 12 bases separating them. CDR3 sequence reads: CASSFDRGGNTEAFF. CDR3 coding DNA: TGTGCCAGCAGCTTTGATAGAGGGGGGAACACTGAAGCTTTCTTT. Combining the CDR3 with reference TRBV7-2 and TRBJ1-1 gives the whole variable domain GAGVSQSPSNKVTEKGKDVELRCDPISGHTALYWYRQSLGQGLEFLIYFQGNSAPDKSGLPSDRFSAERTGGSVSTLTIQRTQQEDSAVYLCASSFDRGGNTEAFFGQGTRLTVV.

This clonotype was seen at least ten times. V and J are TRBV5-6 and TRBJ2-4; the match to TRBD1 covers 8 bases. The CDR3 length is 16 residues. Trimming took 3 bases from V and 7 from J; bases not matched to a gene: 12. Germline CDR1 and CDR2: SGHDT and YYEEEE. The CDR3 DNA sequence: TGTGCCAGCAGCTGGACCGAAACAGGGGGGCGGAACATTCAGTACTTC. Its protein product is CASSWTETGGRNIQYF.

There are many counts of this clonotype. CDR3 amino acids: CASSLSDRASNYGYTF. DNA for the CDR3: TGCGCCAGCAGCTTAAGCGACAGGGCATCTAACTATGGCTACACCTTC. V gene TRBV4-3 combines with J gene TRBJ1-2; TRBD1 matches at 7 bases. V shed 5 bases, J shed 0 bases, and the junction held 9 bases outside the gene matches. Germline V gene sequence: CDR1 LGHNA, CDR2 YSLEER. CDR3 size: 16 residues.

This chain links TRBV3-1 with TRBJ2-7, with 8 bases aligning to TRBD1. V lost 4 bases, J lost 7 bases, and 9 bases stayed unmatched. The CDR3 loop spans 14 amino acids. Germline CDR1 and CDR2: LGHDT and YNNKEL (reference sequence). Written as DNA, the CDR3 is TGTGCCAGCAGCCCCCGGACAGGGCTAAGGGAGCAGTACTTC. This translates into CASSPRTGLREQYF.

This clonotype came up many times. V usage is TRBV5-1 and J usage is TRBJ2-1, with 11 bases that match TRBD2. V trimming: 2 bases; J trimming: 9 bases; junction bases outside the gene matches: 4. The germline V gene has CDR1 SGHRS and CDR2 YFSETQ. This CDR3 has 14 residues. The CDR3 DNA reads TGCGCCAGCAGCTTAACTAGCGGGAGCGGTGAGCAGTTCTTC. The encoded protein is CASSLTSGSGEQFF.